One T cell receptor (beta chain) is described in this entry. The source of the sample is a study of blood T cells in healthy people across ages. V was clipped by 6 bases and J by 1 base; unmatched bases: 5. The CDR3 is made up of 15 amino acids. CDR1 LNHDA and CDR2 SQIVND come from the germline V gene (reference sequence). Using a J-beta primer mix together with a sample-barcoded 5' primer, a second PCR was run for roughly 7 to 12 cycles. TCRdb reprocessed the 5' RACE reads with MiXCR, giving one entry per CDR3 protein. Seen here are 1.5 million to 2 million distinct CDR3 sequences, 34% observed once, and the top ten hold approximately 10%.

The material sequenced was blood. The TCR comes from a woman in her 30s in good health. The chain uses TRBV19 and TRBJ2-7, with 11 bases identical to TRBD2. The CDR3 reads CASSKTSGTSYEQYF. The DNA of the CDR3 is TGTGCCAGTAGCAAGACTAGCGGGACTTCCTACGAGCAGTACTTC.